This T cell receptor beta chain was profiled in a study of metastatic and nonmetastatic thyroid tumors. This clone has ten or more counts. TCRdb used MiXCR to call clones anew from the PCR reads. The sample includes approximately 28,000 clones, roughly 19% of them seen just once. Per germline, CDR1 KGHSH and CDR2 LQKENI. Trimming shortened V by 3 bases and J by 5 bases, and 23 bases separated the two germline ends. The CDR3 consists of 18 residues. Patients had received no treatment of any kind before thyroid surgery. This chain joins TRBV18 and TRBJ2-4; D may be TRBD1 or TRBD2 (5 bases each). The sequenced material came from blood. This sequence was found in a female donor with papillary thyroid cancer or a benign thyroid nodule (not recorded which). Some clones in this sample may be carry-over from other donors' samples. The CDR3 here is CASSPAHLGLPGQNIQYF. DNA for the CDR3: TGTGCCAGCTCACCCGCGCATTTGGGGCTTCCGGGGCAAAACATTCAGTACTTC.